Included here is one T cell receptor beta chain sequence, with context. Its specificity is unknown. Primers included in the PCR were 60 Vbeta and 13 Jbeta primers. The data were produced by immunoSEQ multiplex PCR, yet TCRdb's version contains in-frame clones alone and is incomplete. The sample carries about 160,000 clones, roughly 80% recorded once. These data come from a study of cytomegalovirus exposure and HLA in healthy donors. Study-wide results and limits: HLA alleles showed associations with 16,951 TCR beta sequences in a later analysis, at a 0.05 false discovery rate. The majority of TCR sequences were rare, yet some public TCRs appeared in many donors.

Regarding donors, all were healthy bone marrow donors. Trimming pared 2 bases from V and 7 bases from J, leaving 17 bases between. Germline V lookup: CDR1 KGHSH, CDR2 LQKENI. This CDR3 contains 15 residues. The source is a man between 50 and 59 years old in good health and CMV-seropositive. Source material: PBMCs. The genes are TRBV18 and TRBJ1-1; a possible D gene is TRBD1 (5 bases). The CDR3 loop reads CASSPGFARDYEAFF. CDR3 in DNA: TGTGCCAGCTCACCAGGATTCGCCAGGGACTATGAAGCTTTCTTT.